This is a list of T cell receptor beta chains from one sample in a study of blood T cells in healthy people across ages. TCRdb reprocessed the 5' RACE reads with MiXCR, giving one entry per CDR3 protein. The data contain approximately 800,000 distinct CDR3 sequences, 36% of them singletons. Sequenced sample: blood. The receptors were gathered from a man aged 18 to 29 in good health. Both conserved end residues are part of each CDR3. Each record gives: D gene, J gene, clone size, V gene, CDR3 protein, CDR3 DNA. The D gene is left open where the match is weak. A row's size may be missing; if present it is once, few, many or a size class.

d_call: NA; j_call: TRBJ2-2; clone_size: NA; v_call: TRBV5-1; cdr3_aa: CASSLFGGQGPLPGELFF; cdr3_nt: TGCGCCAGCAGCCTCTTCGGAGGGCAGGGGCCGCTTCCCGGGGAGCTGTTTTTT
d_call: NA; j_call: TRBJ1-5; clone_size: NA; v_call: TRBV20-1; cdr3_aa: CSARFAGDSNQPQHF; cdr3_nt: TGCAGTGCTAGATTCGCAGGGGATAGCAATCAGCCCCAGCATTTT
d_call: NA; j_call: TRBJ2-5; clone_size: NA; v_call: TRBV19; cdr3_aa: CASSIGGGAGDEQYF; cdr3_nt: TGTGCCAGTAGTATAGGAGGAGGGGCAGGGGATGAGCAGTACTTC
d_call: NA; j_call: TRBJ1-1; clone_size: NA; v_call: TRBV6-2/TRBV6-3; cdr3_aa: CASSYSGSENTGAFF; cdr3_nt: TGTGCCAGCAGTTATAGTGGATCAGAGAACACTGGAGCTTTCTTT
d_call: NA; j_call: TRBJ1-1; clone_size: many; v_call: TRBV12-3/TRBV12-4; cdr3_aa: CASSLTRNTEAFF; cdr3_nt: TGTGCCAGCAGCCTAACCCGGAACACTGAAGCTTTCTTT
d_call: TRBD1; j_call: TRBJ2-6; clone_size: few; v_call: TRBV5-1; cdr3_aa: CASSFDRGVSSGANVLTF; cdr3_nt: TGCGCCAGCAGCTTCGACAGGGGGGTGAGCTCTGGGGCCAACGTCCTGACTTTC
d_call: NA; j_call: TRBJ1-1; clone_size: NA; v_call: TRBV5-1; cdr3_aa: CASSLGVANTEAFF; cdr3_nt: TGCGCCAGCAGCTTGGGTGTGGCGAACACTGAAGCTTTCTTT
d_call: TRBD1; j_call: TRBJ1-4; clone_size: NA; v_call: TRBV4-2; cdr3_aa: CASSPGQSNEKLFF; cdr3_nt: TGTGCCAGCAGCCCGGGACAGTCGAATGAAAAACTGTTTTTT
d_call: TRBD2; j_call: TRBJ2-1; clone_size: NA; v_call: TRBV28; cdr3_aa: CASSLGGSGGIYDEQFF; cdr3_nt: TGTGCCAGCAGTTTAGGGGGTAGCGGGGGGATATACGATGAGCAGTTCTTC
d_call: TRBD2; j_call: TRBJ2-3; clone_size: NA; v_call: TRBV7-2; cdr3_aa: CASSNLAGVTDTQYF; cdr3_nt: TGTGCCAGCAGCAACCTAGCGGGGGTCACAGATACGCAGTATTTT
d_call: NA; j_call: TRBJ2-4; clone_size: few; v_call: TRBV3-1; cdr3_aa: CASSQDSVALSAKNIQYF; cdr3_nt: TGTGCCAGCAGCCAAGATTCGGTCGCCCTCTCGGCCAAAAACATTCAGTACTTC
d_call: TRBD2; j_call: TRBJ2-3; clone_size: many; v_call: TRBV12-3/TRBV12-4; cdr3_aa: CASSLRGGGSDTQYF; cdr3_nt: TGTGCCAGCAGCTTACGGGGGGGCGGATCAGATACGCAGTATTTT
d_call: NA; j_call: TRBJ1-2; clone_size: NA; v_call: TRBV27; cdr3_aa: CASSTRPGRPNYGYTF; cdr3_nt: TGTGCCAGCAGTACCCGCCCGGGACGGCCTAACTATGGCTACACCTTC
d_call: NA; j_call: TRBJ2-1; clone_size: many; v_call: TRBV4-1; cdr3_aa: CASSSPGVEYNEQFF; cdr3_nt: TGCGCCAGCAGCTCTCCCGGGGTGGAATACAATGAGCAGTTCTTC
d_call: NA; j_call: TRBJ2-1; clone_size: few; v_call: TRBV4-2; cdr3_aa: CASSQGGRVEQFF; cdr3_nt: TGTGCCAGCAGCCAAGGTGGAAGAGTTGAGCAGTTCTTC
d_call: TRBD2; j_call: TRBJ2-3; clone_size: few; v_call: TRBV4-1; cdr3_aa: CASSQENLAVSTDTQYF; cdr3_nt: TGCGCCAGCAGCCAAGAAAACCTAGCGGTTAGCACAGATACGCAGTATTTT
d_call: NA; j_call: TRBJ2-6; clone_size: NA; v_call: TRBV2; cdr3_aa: CASSEGPGGANVLTF; cdr3_nt: TGTGCCAGCAGTGAGGGGCCCGGCGGGGCCAACGTCCTGACTTTC
d_call: NA; j_call: TRBJ1-1; clone_size: NA; v_call: TRBV5-1; cdr3_aa: CASSLVLVAVEAFF; cdr3_nt: TGCGCCAGCAGCTTGGTTCTAGTGGCGGTTGAAGCTTTCTTT
d_call: NA; j_call: TRBJ1-5; clone_size: NA; v_call: TRBV20-1; cdr3_aa: CSARGQTNQPQHF; cdr3_nt: TGCAGTGCTAGAGGACAGACCAATCAGCCCCAGCATTTT